The rows below give T cell receptor beta chains drawn from one sample of a study of vaccination and CD4 T cells after COVID-19. TCRdb analysed the PCR reads with MiXCR anew, one entry per CDR3 protein. This table has over 15,000 distinct CDR3 sequences, around two fifths appearing once. No cognate antigen is known for these TCRs. The source material was CD4+ T cells from blood, cultured in vitro, sampled after SARS-CoV-2 vaccination. The receptors here all came from a human donor who had recovered from COVID-19. CDR3s include the opening cysteine and the closing phenylalanine or tryptophan. D genes are given only for firm matches. For some rows the clone size is stated as once, few or many, or as a class when expanded; others skip it.

j_gene | d_gene | len | v_gene | abundance | CDR3aa | CDR3nt
TRBJ1-3 | . | 13 | TRBV7-3 | . | CASSPQPGNTIYF | TGTGCCAGCAGCCCCCAACCTGGAAACACCATATATTTT
TRBJ1-5 | . | 16 | TRBV19 | few | CASSVRGRGAIQPQHF | TGTGCCAGTAGTGTGAGGGGCAGGGGTGCCATTCAGCCCCAGCATTTT
TRBJ2-3 | TRBD2 | 15 | TRBV29-1 | once | CSVPSGRTSTDTQYF | TGCAGCGTTCCTAGCGGGAGGACCAGCACAGATACGCAGTATTTT
TRBJ2-6 | TRBD1 | 18 | TRBV27 | few | CASSRPGGASTGANVLTF | TGTGCCAGCAGTCGACCAGGGGGCGCTAGTACTGGGGCCAACGTCCTGACTTTC
TRBJ1-2 | . | 14 | TRBV7-2 | . | CASSLVSQLPGYTF | TGTGCCAGCAGCTTAGTTTCCCAGTTACCTGGCTACACCTTC
TRBJ2-7 | . | 13 | TRBV19 | . | CASSITGSYEQYF | TGTGCCAGTAGTATAACAGGATCCTACGAGCAGTACTTC
TRBJ2-7 | TRBD1 | 14 | TRBV20-1 | . | CSAEGQVSSYEQYF | TGCAGTGCCGAAGGACAGGTTAGCTCCTACGAGCAGTACTTC
TRBJ2-2 | . | 14 | TRBV6-1 | . | CASSPTVDTGELFF | TGTGCCAGCAGCCCGACCGTAGACACCGGGGAGCTGTTTTTT
TRBJ1-2 | . | 11 | TRBV5-1 | once | CASREGGGYTF | TGCGCCAGCAGAGAGGGTGGCGGCTACACCTTC
TRBJ1-5 | . | 15 | TRBV7-8 | . | CASSLGGRGNQPQHF | TGTGCCAGCAGCTTAGGCGGTCGGGGCAATCAGCCCCAGCATTTT
TRBJ1-2 | TRBD1 | 15 | TRBV6-1 | few | CASSTGQGRHYGYTF | TGTGCCAGCAGCACCGGACAGGGCAGGCACTATGGCTACACCTTC
TRBJ2-5 | . | 12 | TRBV12-3/TRBV12-4 | . | CASSAGGETQYF | TGTGCCAGCAGCGCGGGTGGGGAGACCCAGTACTTC
TRBJ2-7 | TRBD2 | 14 | TRBV6-1 | . | CASSPVGGRAEQYF | TGTGCCAGCAGTCCCGTGGGAGGGAGAGCCGAGCAGTACTTC
TRBJ1-6 | . | 15 | TRBV10-3 | . | CAISEAGTNNSPLHF | TGTGCCATCAGTGAGGCCGGAACAAATAATTCACCCCTCCACTTT
TRBJ2-1 | . | 15 | TRBV20-1 | . | CSAREGLGGYNEQFF | TGCAGTGCTAGAGAAGGCTTGGGGGGCTACAATGAGCAGTTCTTC
TRBJ1-2 | . | 12 | TRBV20-1 | few | CSARDRTYGYTF | TGCAGTGCTAGAGATCGAACCTATGGCTACACCTTC
TRBJ2-5 | . | 13 | TRBV2 | . | CASNLGIQETQYF | TGTGCCAGCAACCTGGGGATTCAAGAGACCCAGTACTTC
TRBJ2-1 | . | 17 | TRBV6-2/TRBV6-3 | few | CASSYGGLKISYNEQFF | TGTGCCAGCAGTTACGGCGGCCTGAAGATTTCCTACAATGAGCAGTTCTTC
TRBJ1-1 | . | 13 | TRBV20-1 | . | CSARAGGGTEAFF | TGCAGTGCTAGAGCGGGGGGAGGCACTGAAGCTTTCTTT
TRBJ2-4 | . | 16 | TRBV20-1 | few | CSASGPRGAAINIQYF | TGCAGTGCTAGCGGGCCCCGAGGGGCCGCAATAAACATTCAGTACTTC
TRBJ2-3 | TRBD2 | 16 | TRBV7-2 | . | CASSPRTSGRTDTQYF | TGTGCCAGCAGCCCCCGAACTAGCGGGAGAACAGATACGCAGTATTTT
TRBJ2-1 | . | 11 | TRBV20-1 | . | CSADSGYEQFF | TGCAGTGCCGATAGCGGTTATGAGCAGTTCTTC